This TCR beta chain originates from a study of cytomegalovirus exposure and HLA in healthy donors. The junction had 23 bases not matched to a gene; V was cut back by 9 bases and J by 3 bases. Germline V gene sequence: CDR1 ENHRY, CDR2 SYGVKD. CDR3 length equals 20 residues. General study findings and limits: Using the classifier, cytomegalovirus status was reportedly diagnosed with high specificity and sensitivity. Specificity of a few CMV-associated chains for CMV antigens was verified in vitro. Despite most TCR sequences being rare, some public TCRs occurred in many donors.

With respect to this clone: The target antigen is unknown.

Produced via immunoSEQ multiplex PCR; TCRdb's table is partial and in-frame only. Seen here are tens of thousands of clones, roughly 89% observed once, and the top ten hold less than 5%. This chain joins TRBV10-3 and TRBJ2-2; 9 bases line up with TRBD2. The sample comprised PBMCs. The receptor was isolated from a woman aged 18-29 years in good health and CMV-seropositive. The CDR3 protein is CAIRAAGRVRGGLDTGELFF. CDR3 bases: TGTGCCATTCGGGCCGCAGGGCGTGTGCGGGGGGGCCTCGACACCGGGGAGCTGTTTTTT.